The 7 T cell receptor beta chains below come from one sample, sequenced in a study of beta chain features in type 1 diabetes. TCRB transcripts that were expressed got sequenced, as all of the isolated RNA had been reverse transcribed. Sequencing used immunoSEQ multiplex PCR; TCRdb keeps in-frame clones, though not all of them. The table lists hundreds of thousands of clones, 11% to 15% of them singletons. Sequenced: central memory CD4+ T cells from blood. All receptors derive from a man younger than 40 in good health.

This clone was counted only a few times. The gene calls are TRBV23-1 and TRBJ2-6; TRBD1 matches 7 bases. TRBV23-1 is designated an ORF whose function remains uncertain. CDR3 length: 20 residues. Trimming at V came to 2 bases and at J to 0 bases, leaving 13 bases not matched to a gene. The CDR3 nucleotides read TGCGCCAGCAGTCAAGTGTATCCAGGTTCAGGGGGCTCTGGGGCCAACGTCCTGACTTTC. Protein: CASSQVYPGSGGSGANVLTF.

The gene calls are TRBV19 and TRBJ2-1; D is possibly TRBD1 or TRBD2 (5 bases each). Trimming removed 2 bases from V and 9 bases from J, with 20 bases in between. The CDR3 covers 16 residues. Per the germline V gene, CDR1 is LNHDA and CDR2 is SQIVND (reference sequence). The CDR3 reads CASSIPGTSPTGEQFF. CDR3 DNA sequence: TGTGCCAGTAGTATACCCGGGACCAGCCCCACGGGTGAGCAGTTCTTC. Based on the CDR3 plus reference TRBV19 and TRBJ2-1, the full variable domain is DGGITQSPKYLFRKEGQNVTLSCEQNLNHDAMYWYRQDPGQGLRLIYYSQIVNDFQKGDIAEGYSVSREKKESFPLTVTSAQKNPTAFYLCASSIPGTSPTGEQFFGPGTRLTVL.

This clone was counted only a few times. The CDR3 DNA reads as TGCGCCAGCAGCCAAGATCTAGGGACTAGCGGGAGGACCGAGCAGTTCTTC. The encoded protein is CASSQDLGTSGRTEQFF. This chain links TRBV4-1 with TRBJ2-1; TRBD2 aligns across 15 bases. V shed 0 bases, J shed 10 bases, and the junction held 7 bases outside the gene matches. CDR3 length equals 17 residues. The germline CDR1 and CDR2 sequences are MGHRA and YSYEKL.

This clone was seen a few times. The chain uses TRBV7-9 and TRBJ1-6; 7 bases align to TRBD1. With 6 bases clipped from V and 10 bases from J, the junction kept 12 bases outside the gene matches. CDR1 SEHNR and CDR2 FQNEAQ come from the germline V gene (reference sequence). CDR3 length: 15 amino acids. The CDR3 here is CASSIDRAQNSPLHF. The CDR3 nucleotides are TGTGCCAGCAGTATTGACAGGGCCCAAAACTCACCCCTCCACTTT.

The chain combines TRBV10-3 with TRBJ2-3; 14 positions match TRBD2. Germline V lookup: CDR1 ENHRY, CDR2 SYGVKD. The CDR3 runs to 14 residues. The V segment lost 10 bases and the J segment 7 bases; nucleotides outside the gene matches: 7. The CDR3, as DNA: TGTGCCAGTAGACTAGCGGGGGGGCCATATACGCAGTATTTT. Encoded protein: CASRLAGGPYTQYF.

V is TRBV30 and J is TRBJ2-1; 14 bases are a match to TRBD2. Unmatched junction bases numbered 7, after V lost 0 bases and J lost 15 bases. The CDR3 is 14 amino acids. Germline assignment: CDR1 GTSNPN and CDR2 SVGIG (reference sequence). The CDR3 DNA reads as TGTGCCTGGAGTGTTGGGACTAGCGGGGGACGGGCGTTCTTC. Protein product: CAWSVGTSGGRAFF.

This clone has at least ten counts. The rearrangement uses TRBV4-3 and TRBJ2-2; perhaps TRBD2 as D (5 bases). V gave up 1 base and J gave up 0 bases, with 12 bases separating them. This CDR3 contains 17 residues. Germline V lookup: CDR1 LGHNA, CDR2 YSLEER. CDR3 DNA: TGCGCCAGCAGCCAAGCCCCTACTAGGGCGAACACCGGGGAGCTGTTTTTT. Encoded protein: CASSQAPTRANTGELFF.